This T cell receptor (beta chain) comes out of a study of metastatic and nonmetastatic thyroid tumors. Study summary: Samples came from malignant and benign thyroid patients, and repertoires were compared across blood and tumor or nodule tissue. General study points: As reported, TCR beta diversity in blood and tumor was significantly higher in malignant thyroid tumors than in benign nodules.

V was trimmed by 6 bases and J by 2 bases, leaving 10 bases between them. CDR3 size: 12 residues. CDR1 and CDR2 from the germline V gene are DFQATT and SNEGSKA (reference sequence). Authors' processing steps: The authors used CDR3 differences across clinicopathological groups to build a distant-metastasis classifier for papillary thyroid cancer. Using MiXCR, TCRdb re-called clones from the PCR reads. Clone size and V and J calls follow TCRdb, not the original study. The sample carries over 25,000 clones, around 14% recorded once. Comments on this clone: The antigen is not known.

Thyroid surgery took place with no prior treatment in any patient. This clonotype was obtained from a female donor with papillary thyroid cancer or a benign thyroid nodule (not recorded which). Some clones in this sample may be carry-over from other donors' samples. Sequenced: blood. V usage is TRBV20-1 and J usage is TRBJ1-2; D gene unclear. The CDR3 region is CSAPWKNYGYTF. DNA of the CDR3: TGCAGTGCCCCATGGAAGAACTATGGCTACACCTTC.